This T cell receptor beta chain was retrieved from a study of CD8+CD57+ T cells in acquired aplastic anemia. Study overall: Healthy donor sequencing depth: about 10 million CD4+, approximately 11 million CD8+ reads.

TCR beta VDJ and CDR3 were profiled, and genomic DNA was the template. TCRdb re-called the reads through MiXCR, storing one row per CDR3 protein. The sample contains about 420,000 distinct CDR3 sequences, 65% to 75% of which appear only once. The CDR3 has 14 residues. With V trimmed by 3 bases and J by 1 base, 0 bases remained unmatched. Germline CDR1 WSHSY, CDR2 SAAADI. There are many counts of this clonotype. This TCR came from a human donor in good health, serving as a control. V usage is TRBV10-2 and J usage is TRBJ2-4; TRBD1 matches 7 bases. Sequencing was carried out using sorted CD4+, CD8+, or CD8+CD57+ T cells (not recorded which) from PBMCs. The CDR3 loop is CASSEQGAKNIQYF. CDR3 DNA: TGCGCCAGCAGTGAACAGGGGGCCAAAAACATTCAGTACTTC.